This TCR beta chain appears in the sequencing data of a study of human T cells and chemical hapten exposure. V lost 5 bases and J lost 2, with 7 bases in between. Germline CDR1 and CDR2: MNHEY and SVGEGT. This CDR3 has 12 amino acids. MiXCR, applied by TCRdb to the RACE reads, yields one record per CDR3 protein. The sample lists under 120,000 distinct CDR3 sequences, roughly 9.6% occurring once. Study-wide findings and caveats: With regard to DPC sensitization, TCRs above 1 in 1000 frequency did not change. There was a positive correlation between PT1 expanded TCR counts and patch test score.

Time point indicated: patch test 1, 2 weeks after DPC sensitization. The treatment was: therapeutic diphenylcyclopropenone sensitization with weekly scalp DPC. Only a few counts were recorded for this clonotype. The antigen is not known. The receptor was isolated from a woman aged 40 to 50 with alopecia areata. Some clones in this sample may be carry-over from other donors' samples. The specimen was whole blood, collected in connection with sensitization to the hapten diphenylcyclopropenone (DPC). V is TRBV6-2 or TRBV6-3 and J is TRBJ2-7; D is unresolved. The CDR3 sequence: CASSPRTYEQYF. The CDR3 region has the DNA TGTGCCAGCAGTCCCCGGACCTACGAGCAGTACTTC.